The source of this T cell receptor beta chain is a study of beta chain features in type 1 diabetes (dated by TCRdb to between 2017 and 2018). Regarding the research as a whole: No differences in mean age, gender distribution, total cell number or subset yield were found between patients and healthy donors. A total of just under 110,000,000 sorted cells were examined across all samples, and RNA yield correlated strongly with the number of cells per subset. The study compared TCRB repertoires of sorted circulating CD4+ T cell subsets between recently diagnosed type 1 diabetes patients and matched healthy donors. Naive and central memory subsets were obtained from all 30 or so donors, but regulatory and stem cell-like memory subsets were isolated from only 8 patients and roughly eight healthy donors.

Study-wide conclusions, independent of this receptor: Shorter templates might be favored by PCR, yet because patient and control samples were amplified and corrected together, any such skew would affect both groups equally. Patients with type 1 diabetes made fewer insertions and deleted more nucleotides at VDJ recombination sites, implying thymic rearrangement abnormalities. Because the HLA sub-analyses included only small numbers of individuals, any influence of HLA type on TCRB rearrangement was left unresolved. Type 1 diabetes patients showed a moderate but significant shortening of TCRB CDR3 length in all four CD4+ subsets. Sequencing cDNA rather than genomic DNA could over-represent highly expressing activated cells, although activation and CD3 levels did not differ between groups. The naive, central memory and regulatory TCRB repertoires appeared to resemble one another more closely among patients than among healthy donors.

The entire amount of isolated RNA was reverse transcribed using the High Capacity cDNA Reverse Transcription Kit, so the sequenced TCRB transcripts were expressed ones. Deep immunoSEQ sequencing was performed on naive, central memory and regulatory T cell samples, with an average of about 3.57 million total reads per sample. Sorted cells were lysed in RLT buffer, and RNA was extracted using DNase-treated RNeasy Micro or Mini kits according to cell number. Each cell subset was processed separately to prevent cross-contamination, with patient and healthy donor samples processed together. Using the immunoSEQ multiplex PCR, TCRB sequences were amplified from cDNA into 87-bp fragments spanning the CDR3 region. Sequencing of the amplicons was performed on the Illumina HiSeq platform. The study's processing was this. PCR bias was corrected computationally using synthetic template baselines, and reads within Hamming distance 2 were collapsed, with unmergeable singletons discarded. Reads were aligned against IMGT so that V, D and J genes, CDR3 length and insertions or deletions at six rearrangement sites could be assigned. Within each subset, clonotype counts were normalized to sorted cell number, and only after that were true diversity and Gini coefficients computed with the tcR R package. The overlap coefficient, calculated on TCRB nucleotide sequences, was used to measure repertoire sharing. As a proxy for the pre-selection repertoire, out-of-frame TCRB sequences from naive cells were analyzed. The clones in this table, taken by TCRdb from immuneACCESS, are in-frame only. Not every clone is retained; where verified, under half of the shortfall comes from an unresolved V gene, and the cause of the rest is unknown. Clone size and the V and J calls come from that table; the DNA yielded D and trimming. Within this sample are some 900,000 clones, with roughly a sixth of them counted one time only. 0.02% to 0.025% of the sample is taken by the ten largest.

From cysteine to phenylalanine, the CDR3 is 15 amino acids long. The DNA shown is the 45-base CDR3, in frame from base 1. Trimming leaves V shorter by 1 base and J shorter by 4 bases, with the junction holding 4 bases beyond the gene matches. CDR1 SGHVS and CDR2 FQNEAQ are derived from the germline V gene. From each donor, a single peripheral blood sample of about 100 mL on average was drawn into heparinised tubes. Using a panel that included CD45RO, CCR7, CD25, CD127, CD95 and CD27, naive, central memory, regulatory and stem cell-like memory CD4+ T cells were sorted on a BD FACSAria II. All sorted populations exceeded 95% purity. PBMCs were isolated right away by Lymphoprep density gradient centrifugation and were stained directly, without culture. To minimize batch effects, samples were stained and sorted in pairs, one healthy donor with one patient per experiment. A remark on this clone: Its antigen target is currently unknown. Per-base quality was not reported, and no clone a single base away is much larger than it.

Recombination connected TRBV7-8 to TRBJ2-1; TRBD1 aligns with 7 central bases. This receptor was taken from a woman aged 18-29 years in good health. Sequenced: naive CD4+ T cells from blood. The sample's cell subset or site label, in plain terms: true naive CD4+ T cells. The CDR3 here reads CASSLGGTVYNEQFF. The nucleotide sequence is given as TGTGCCAGCAGCTTAGGTGGGACAGTATACAATGAGCAGTTCTTC.